The entry that follows covers one TCR beta chain sequence. Its matching antigen is unknown. The CDR3 has 16 amino acids. From germline, CDR1 is MGHDK and CDR2 SYGVNS. V lost 5 bases, J lost 1 base, and 3 bases stayed unmatched. The sample comes from a study of cytomegalovirus exposure and HLA in healthy donors. Broader study findings: In vitro confirmation showed a few CMV-associated chains to be CMV antigen specific. The study designated some 180 TCR beta chains cytomegalovirus-associated.

Primers: 60 Vbeta forward and 13 Jbeta reverse. The protocol was immunoSEQ multiplex PCR, while the TCRdb copy is restricted to in-frame clones and leaves out a portion. Altogether 150,000 to 180,000 clones are present, about 68% being singletons, with the ten largest covering around 2.3%. The sequencing sample was made of PBMCs. The rearrangement links TRBV25-1 to TRBJ2-5, with 14 bases identical to TRBD2. This TCR came from a man aged 30 to 45 in good health and CMV-seronegative. As DNA, the CDR3 is TGTGCCAGCAGTCCTGGGACTAGCGGGAGCCAAGAGACCCAGTACTTC. It encodes CASSPGTSGSQETQYF.